This is a list of T cell receptor beta chains from one sample in a study of cytomegalovirus exposure and HLA in healthy donors. TCRdb keeps only in-frame clones here, not all; method: immunoSEQ multiplex PCR. The sample includes some 170,000 clones, 75% to 85% of them seen just once. The sample was PBMCs. The receptors shown here come from a woman under 30 in good health and CMV-seropositive. CDR3s include the opening cysteine and the closing phenylalanine or tryptophan. The D gene is left open where the match is weak. Clone size is given for some rows only: seen once, a few or many times, or a class if the clone is expanded.

size	D	V	J	DNA	CDR3
-	-	TRBV7-6	TRBJ2-1	TGTGCCAGCAGCTTTCTCAGGGTAGGATTCGGGAATGAGCAGTTCTTC	CASSFLRVGFGNEQFF
-	TRBD1	TRBV5-1	TRBJ1-4	TGCGCCAGCAGCTTGGGGACAGGATTGCTTGAAAAACTGTTTTTT	CASSLGTGLLEKLFF
-	TRBD1	TRBV15	TRBJ1-6	TGTGCCACCAGCCTTCGACAGGGACTTAATTCACCCCTCCACTTT	CATSLRQGLNSPLHF
-	TRBD2	TRBV28	TRBJ2-3	TGTGCCAGCCGAGCGGGGAGCACAGATACGCAGTATTTT	CASRAGSTDTQYF
-	-	TRBV11-2	TRBJ2-3	TGTGCCAGCGCGAAAGATACGCAGTATTTT	CASAKDTQYF
-	-	TRBV7-8	TRBJ2-7	TGTGCCAGCAGCGCCGGGGGACCCCTTTACTACGAGCAGTACTTC	CASSAGGPLYYEQYF
-	TRBD1	TRBV19	TRBJ1-2	TGTGCCAGTAGTATTGGGACAGCTAACTATGGCTACACCTTC	CASSIGTANYGYTF
-	TRBD2	TRBV5-6	TRBJ2-1	TGTGCCAGCAGCTTGACCGGGACTAGGCCCCTCTTC	CASSLTGTRPLF
-	TRBD2	TRBV7-8	TRBJ2-3	TGTGCCAGCAGCTTCTCGGGACTAGCGGGGAGCACAGATACGCAGTATTTT	CASSFSGLAGSTDTQYF
-	TRBD1	TRBV2	TRBJ2-5	TGTGCCAGCACATATGACAGGGTTCGGAAAGAGACCCAGTACTTC	CASTYDRVRKETQYF
-	-	TRBV5-1	TRBJ2-7	TGCGCCAGCAGCTTGGTTCGGGGAATGGACGAGCAGTACTTC	CASSLVRGMDEQYF
-	-	TRBV18	TRBJ2-5	TGTGCCAGCTCACCACGACTAGAAGAGACCCAGTACTTC	CASSPRLEETQYF
-	TRBD1	TRBV7-3	TRBJ1-6	TGTGCCAGCAGCTTGACAGGGGGCCGCTCACCCCTCCACTTT	CASSLTGGRSPLHF
-	-	TRBV7-8	TRBJ2-7	TGTGCCAGCAGCTTATCCAGAACCTACGAGCAGTACTTC	CASSLSRTYEQYF
once	-	TRBV4-2	TRBJ2-2	TGTGCCAGCGCCGAGGCCCGGCCTACGTTAAGGACCGGGGAGCTGTTTTTT	CASAEARPTLRTGELFF
-	-	TRBV2	TRBJ1-4	TGTGCCAGCAGCCGAGAACACAGGGCAACTAATGAAAAACTGTTTTTT	CASSREHRATNEKLFF
few	TRBD2	TRBV6-1	TRBJ2-3	TGTGCCAGCAGTGAAGTCGGCGGGGGGGCACGGGATACGCAGTATTTT	CASSEVGGGARDTQYF
-	-	TRBV28	TRBJ1-6	TGTGCCAGCAGTGTAGGGAGTTCACCCCTCCACTTT	CASSVGSSPLHF
-	-	TRBV4-3	TRBJ2-2	TGCGCCAGCAGCCAAGCTCGTAGCGTCGGGGAGCTGTTTTTT	CASSQARSVGELFF
-	TRBD2	TRBV7-2	TRBJ2-2	TGTGCCAGCAGCGCCAGACTAGCGGGAGTGGCCGGGGAGCTGTTTTTT	CASSARLAGVAGELFF
-	-	TRBV7-2	TRBJ2-7	TGTGCCAGCAGCTCCCCTCTTTCTAGCGACGAGCAGTACTTC	CASSSPLSSDEQYF
once	-	TRBV6-1	TRBJ2-4	TGTGCCAGCAGTGCGGGGAACGAAAACATTCAGTACTTC	CASSAGNENIQYF